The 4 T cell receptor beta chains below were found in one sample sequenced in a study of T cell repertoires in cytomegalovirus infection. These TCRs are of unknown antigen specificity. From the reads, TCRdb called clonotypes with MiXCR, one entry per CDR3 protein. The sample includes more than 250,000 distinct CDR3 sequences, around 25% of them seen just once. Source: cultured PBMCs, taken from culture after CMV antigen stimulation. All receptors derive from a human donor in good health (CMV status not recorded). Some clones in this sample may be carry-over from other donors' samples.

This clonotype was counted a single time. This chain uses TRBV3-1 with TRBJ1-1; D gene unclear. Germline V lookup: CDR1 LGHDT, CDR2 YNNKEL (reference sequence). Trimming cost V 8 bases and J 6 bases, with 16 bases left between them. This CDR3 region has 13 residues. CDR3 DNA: TGTGCCAGCTCCCGGGATTTAGGACCTGAAGCTTTCTTT. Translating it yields CASSRDLGPEAFF.

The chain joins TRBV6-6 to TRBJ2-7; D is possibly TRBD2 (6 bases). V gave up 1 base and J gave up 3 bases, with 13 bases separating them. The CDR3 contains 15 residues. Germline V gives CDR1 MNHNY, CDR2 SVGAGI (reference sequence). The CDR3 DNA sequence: TGTGCCAGCAGTTACTATACGGGAGAGAACTACGAGCAGTACTTC. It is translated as CASSYYTGENYEQYF.

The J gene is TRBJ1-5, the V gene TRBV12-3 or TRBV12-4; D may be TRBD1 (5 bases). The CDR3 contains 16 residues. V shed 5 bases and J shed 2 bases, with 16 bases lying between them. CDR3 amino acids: CASSLVVGDGNQPQHF. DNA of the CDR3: TGTGCCAGCAGTCTAGTAGTGGGGGATGGCAATCAGCCCCAGCATTTT.

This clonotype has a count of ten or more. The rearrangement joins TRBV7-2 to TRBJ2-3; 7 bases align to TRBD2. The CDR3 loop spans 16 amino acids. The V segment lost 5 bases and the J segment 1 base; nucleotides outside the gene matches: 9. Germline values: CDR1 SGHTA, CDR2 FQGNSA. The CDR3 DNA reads TGTGCCAGCAGCCCACGACTAGCCCTCGGCACAGATACGCAGTATTTT. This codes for CASSPRLALGTDTQYF.